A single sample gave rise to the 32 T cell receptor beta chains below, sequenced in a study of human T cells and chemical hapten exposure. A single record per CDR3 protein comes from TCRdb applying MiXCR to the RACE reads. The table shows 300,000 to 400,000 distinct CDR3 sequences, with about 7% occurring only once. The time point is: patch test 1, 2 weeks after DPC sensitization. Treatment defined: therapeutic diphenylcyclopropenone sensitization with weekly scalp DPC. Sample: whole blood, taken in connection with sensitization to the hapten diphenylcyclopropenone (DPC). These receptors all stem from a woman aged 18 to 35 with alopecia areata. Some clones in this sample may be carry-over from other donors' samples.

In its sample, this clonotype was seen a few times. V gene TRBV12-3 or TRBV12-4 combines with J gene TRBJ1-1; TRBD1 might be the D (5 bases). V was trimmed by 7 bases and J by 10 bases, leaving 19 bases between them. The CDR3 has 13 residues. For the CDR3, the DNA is TGTGCCAGCACTGCCGGGAGGCGCGGGGGAGCTTTCTTT. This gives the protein CASTAGRRGGAFF.

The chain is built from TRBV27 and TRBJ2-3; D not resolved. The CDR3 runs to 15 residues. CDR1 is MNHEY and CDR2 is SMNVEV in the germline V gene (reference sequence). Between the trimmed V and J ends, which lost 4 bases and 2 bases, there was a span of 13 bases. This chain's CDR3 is CASSSTVFYTDTQYF. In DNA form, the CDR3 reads TGTGCCAGCAGTTCTACAGTGTTCTACACAGATACGCAGTATTTT.

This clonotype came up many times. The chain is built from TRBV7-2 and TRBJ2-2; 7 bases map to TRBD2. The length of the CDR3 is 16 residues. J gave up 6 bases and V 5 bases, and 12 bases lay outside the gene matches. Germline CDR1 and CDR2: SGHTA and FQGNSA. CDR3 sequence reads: CASSPRPGGYAGELFF. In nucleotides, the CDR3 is TGTGCCAGCAGCCCCCGGCCGGGGGGATACGCCGGGGAGCTGTTTTTT.

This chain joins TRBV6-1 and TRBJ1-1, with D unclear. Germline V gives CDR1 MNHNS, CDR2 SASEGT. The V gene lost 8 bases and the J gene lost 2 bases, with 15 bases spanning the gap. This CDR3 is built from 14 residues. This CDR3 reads CASGIRHGNTEAFF. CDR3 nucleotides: TGTGCCAGCGGGATTAGACACGGTAACACTGAAGCTTTCTTT.

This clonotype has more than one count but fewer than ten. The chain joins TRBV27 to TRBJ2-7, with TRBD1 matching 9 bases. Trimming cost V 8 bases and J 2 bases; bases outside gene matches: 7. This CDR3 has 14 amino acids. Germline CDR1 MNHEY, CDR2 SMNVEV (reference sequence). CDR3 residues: CASGRWDRAYEQYF. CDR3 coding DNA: TGTGCCAGCGGGAGATGGGACAGGGCCTACGAGCAGTACTTC.

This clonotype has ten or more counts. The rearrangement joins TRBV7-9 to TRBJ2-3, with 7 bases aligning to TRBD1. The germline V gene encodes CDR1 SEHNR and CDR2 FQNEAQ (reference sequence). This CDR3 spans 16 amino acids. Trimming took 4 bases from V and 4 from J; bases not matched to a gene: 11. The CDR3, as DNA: TGTGCCAGCAGCTCCCAAGACCACAGGGGCCCAGATACGCAGTATTTT. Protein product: CASSSQDHRGPDTQYF.

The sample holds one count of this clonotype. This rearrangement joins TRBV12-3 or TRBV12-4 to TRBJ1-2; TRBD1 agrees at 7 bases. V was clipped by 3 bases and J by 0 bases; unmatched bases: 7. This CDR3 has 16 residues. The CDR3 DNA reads TGTGCCAGCAGTTTCACAAGGGGGCGCACTAACTATGGCTACACCTTC. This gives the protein CASSFTRGRTNYGYTF.

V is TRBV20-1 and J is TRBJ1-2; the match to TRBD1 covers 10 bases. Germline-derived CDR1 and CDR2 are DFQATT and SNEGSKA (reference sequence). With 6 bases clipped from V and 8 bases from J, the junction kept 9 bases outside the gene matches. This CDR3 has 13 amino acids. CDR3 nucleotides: TGCAGTGCGGAGACAGGGGGCGCGAAGGGCTACACCTTC. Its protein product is CSAETGGAKGYTF.

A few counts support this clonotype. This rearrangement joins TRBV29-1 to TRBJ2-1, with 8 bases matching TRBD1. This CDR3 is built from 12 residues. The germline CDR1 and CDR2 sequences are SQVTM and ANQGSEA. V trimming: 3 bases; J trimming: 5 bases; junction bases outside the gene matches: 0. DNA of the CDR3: TGCAGCGTTGAGGACAGGGACAATGAGCAGTTCTTC. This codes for CSVEDRDNEQFF.

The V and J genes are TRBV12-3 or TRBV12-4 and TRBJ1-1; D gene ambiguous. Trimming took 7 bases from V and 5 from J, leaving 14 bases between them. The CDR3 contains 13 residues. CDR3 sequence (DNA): TGTGCCAGCACCGTTTTGCCCGGTACTGAAGCTTTCTTT. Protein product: CASTVLPGTEAFF.

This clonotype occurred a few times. This chain's CDR3 is CSVERQGNYGYTF. For the CDR3, the DNA is TGCAGCGTTGAAAGACAGGGGAACTATGGCTACACCTTC. The V call is TRBV29-1, the J call TRBJ1-2; 8 nucleotides align to TRBD1. The CDR3 contains 13 residues. In germline, CDR1 is SQVTM, CDR2 ANQGSEA. Trimming took 2 bases from V and 2 from J; bases not matched to a gene: 1. Based on the CDR3 plus reference TRBV29-1 and TRBJ1-2, the full variable domain is SAVISQKPSRDICQRGTSLTIQCQVDSQVTMMFWYRQQPGQSLTLIATANQGSEATYESGFVIDKFPISRPNLTFSTLTVSNMSPEDSSIYLCSVERQGNYGYTFGSGTRLTVV.

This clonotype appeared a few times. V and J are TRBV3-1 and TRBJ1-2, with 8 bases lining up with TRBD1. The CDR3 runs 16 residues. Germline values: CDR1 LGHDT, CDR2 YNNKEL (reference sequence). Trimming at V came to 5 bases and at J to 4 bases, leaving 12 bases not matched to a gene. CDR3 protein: CASSDRTGPVLYGYTF. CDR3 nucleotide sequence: TGTGCCAGCAGCGACAGGACAGGGCCGGTCCTCTATGGCTACACCTTC.

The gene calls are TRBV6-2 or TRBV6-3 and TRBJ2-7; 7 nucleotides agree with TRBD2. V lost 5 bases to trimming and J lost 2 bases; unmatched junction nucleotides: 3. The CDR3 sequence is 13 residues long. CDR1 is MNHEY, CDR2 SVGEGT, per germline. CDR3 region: CASSREATYEQYF. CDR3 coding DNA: TGTGCCAGCAGTCGGGAGGCTACCTACGAGCAGTACTTC.

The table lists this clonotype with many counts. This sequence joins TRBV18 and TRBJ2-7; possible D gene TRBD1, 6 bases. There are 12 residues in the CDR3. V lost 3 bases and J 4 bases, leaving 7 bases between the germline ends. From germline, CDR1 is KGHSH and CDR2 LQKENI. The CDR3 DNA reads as TGTGCCAGCTCACCCGGACAGTACGAGCAGTACTTC. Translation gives CASSPGQYEQYF.

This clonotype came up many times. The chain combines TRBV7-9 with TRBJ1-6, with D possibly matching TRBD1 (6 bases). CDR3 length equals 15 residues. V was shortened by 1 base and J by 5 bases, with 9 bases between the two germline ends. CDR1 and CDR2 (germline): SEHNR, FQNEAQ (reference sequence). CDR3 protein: CASSLGDTNNSPLHF. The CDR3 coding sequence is TGTGCCAGCAGCTTAGGGGACACCAATAATTCACCCCTCCACTTT.

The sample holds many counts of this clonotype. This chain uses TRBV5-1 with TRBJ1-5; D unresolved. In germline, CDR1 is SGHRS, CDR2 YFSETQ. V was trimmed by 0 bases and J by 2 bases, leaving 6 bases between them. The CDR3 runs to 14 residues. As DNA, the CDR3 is TGCGCCAGCAGCTTGGCCGGGGGCAATCAGCCCCAGCATTTT. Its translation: CASSLAGGNQPQHF.

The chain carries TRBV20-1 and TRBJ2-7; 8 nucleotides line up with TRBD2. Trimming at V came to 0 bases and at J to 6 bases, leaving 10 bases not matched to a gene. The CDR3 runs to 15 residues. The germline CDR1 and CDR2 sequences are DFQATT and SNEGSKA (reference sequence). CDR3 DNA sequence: TGCAGTGCTAGAGATCCCCGGACTAGCTCTTCCGAGCAGTACTTC. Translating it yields CSARDPRTSSSEQYF.

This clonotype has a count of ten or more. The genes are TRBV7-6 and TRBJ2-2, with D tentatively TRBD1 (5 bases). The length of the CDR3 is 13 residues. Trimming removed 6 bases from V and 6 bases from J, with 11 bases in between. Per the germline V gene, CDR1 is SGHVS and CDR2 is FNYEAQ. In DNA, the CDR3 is TGTGCCAGCAGTTTACAGGCAGCCGGGGAGCTGTTTTTT. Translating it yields CASSLQAAGELFF.

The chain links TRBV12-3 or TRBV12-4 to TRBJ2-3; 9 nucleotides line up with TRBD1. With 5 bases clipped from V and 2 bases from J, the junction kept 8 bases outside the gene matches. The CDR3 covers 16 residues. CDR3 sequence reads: CASSGLDRGNTDTQYF. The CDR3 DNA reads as TGTGCCAGCAGTGGCCTGGACAGGGGCAACACAGATACGCAGTATTTT.

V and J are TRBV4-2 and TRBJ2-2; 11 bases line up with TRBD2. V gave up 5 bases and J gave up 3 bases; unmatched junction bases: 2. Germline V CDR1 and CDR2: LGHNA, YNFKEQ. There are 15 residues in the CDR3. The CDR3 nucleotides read TGTGCCAGCAGCTCTAGCGGGGGGTACACCGGGGAGCTGTTTTTT. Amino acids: CASSSSGGYTGELFF.

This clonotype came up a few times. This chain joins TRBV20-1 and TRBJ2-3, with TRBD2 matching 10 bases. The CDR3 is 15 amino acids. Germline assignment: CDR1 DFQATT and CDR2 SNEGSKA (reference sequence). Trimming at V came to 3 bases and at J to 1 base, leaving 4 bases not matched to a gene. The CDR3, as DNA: TGCAGTGCTAGTGACCTAGCGGGGGGCACAGATACGCAGTATTTT. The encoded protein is CSASDLAGGTDTQYF.

Here the CDR3 DNA reads TGTGCCAGCAGTTACTTCTCCCGCTCCTACAATGAGCAGTTCTTC. Translation gives CASSYFSRSYNEQFF. This chain joins TRBV6-2 or TRBV6-3 and TRBJ2-1, with D unresolved. The CDR3 loop spans 15 amino acids. V lost 1 base and J lost 0, with 7 bases in between. CDR1 and CDR2 (germline): MNHEY, SVGEGT.

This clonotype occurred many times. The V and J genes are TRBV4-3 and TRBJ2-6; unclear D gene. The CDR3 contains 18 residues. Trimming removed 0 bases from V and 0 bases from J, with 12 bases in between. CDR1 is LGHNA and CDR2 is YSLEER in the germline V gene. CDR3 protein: CASSQDRLRGSGANVLTF. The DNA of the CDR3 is TGCGCCAGCAGCCAAGATCGTCTGAGAGGCTCTGGGGCCAACGTCCTGACTTTC.

The CDR3 DNA follows: TGTGCCAGCAGCCAAGAGTTTTCCTACTCCTACGAGCAGTACTTC. Translated: CASSQEFSYSYEQYF. V gene TRBV4-2 combines with J gene TRBJ2-7; D remains unclear. The V end lost 0 bases, the J end lost 0 bases, and 9 bases lay between the germline ends. Germline-derived CDR1 and CDR2 are LGHNA and YNFKEQ. The CDR3 totals 15 residues.

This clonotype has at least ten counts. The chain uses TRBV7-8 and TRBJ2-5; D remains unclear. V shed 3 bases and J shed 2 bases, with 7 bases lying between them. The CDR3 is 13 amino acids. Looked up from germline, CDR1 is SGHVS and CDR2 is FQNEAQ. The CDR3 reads CASSLRQQETQYF. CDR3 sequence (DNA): TGTGCCAGCAGCTTGAGGCAGCAAGAGACCCAGTACTTC.

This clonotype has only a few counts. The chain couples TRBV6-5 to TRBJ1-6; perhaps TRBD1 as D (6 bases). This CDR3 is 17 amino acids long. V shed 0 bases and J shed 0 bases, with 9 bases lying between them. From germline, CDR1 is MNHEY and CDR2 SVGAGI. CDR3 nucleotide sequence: TGTGCCAGCAGTTACTCCCAGGGGAGCTCCTATAATTCACCCCTCCACTTT. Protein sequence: CASSYSQGSSYNSPLHF.

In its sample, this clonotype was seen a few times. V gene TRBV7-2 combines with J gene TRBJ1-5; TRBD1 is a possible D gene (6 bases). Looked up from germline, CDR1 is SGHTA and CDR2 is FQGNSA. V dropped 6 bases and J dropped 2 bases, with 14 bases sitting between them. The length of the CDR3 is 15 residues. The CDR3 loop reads CASRIGGSGNQPQHF. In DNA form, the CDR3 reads TGTGCCAGCAGAATAGGGGGAAGTGGCAATCAGCCCCAGCATTTT.

As DNA, the CDR3 is TGTGCCAGCAGCTCCGAGGGGACAGGGGGCGAGAGTGGCTACACCTTC. Protein: CASSSEGTGGESGYTF. The chain recombines TRBV5-7 with TRBJ1-2; TRBD1 agrees at 12 bases. TRBV5-7 has ORF status, its function being uncertain. The CDR3 contains 16 residues. V shed 3 bases and J 7 bases; nucleotides not matched to a gene: 10.

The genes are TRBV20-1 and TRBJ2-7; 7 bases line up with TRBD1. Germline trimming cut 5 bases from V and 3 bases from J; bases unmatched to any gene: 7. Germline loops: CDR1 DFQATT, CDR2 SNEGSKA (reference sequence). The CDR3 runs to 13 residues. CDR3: CSAPRGQFYEQYF. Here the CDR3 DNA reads TGCAGTGCTCCCCGGGGACAGTTCTACGAGCAGTACTTC.

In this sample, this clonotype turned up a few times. The CDR3 sequence: CASSPLYGGPGNSPLHF. The CDR3 DNA follows: TGTGCCAGCTCACCTCTCTATGGGGGTCCTGGAAATTCACCCCTCCACTTT. V and J are TRBV18 and TRBJ1-6; perhaps TRBD1 as D (5 bases). This CDR3 is built from 17 residues. The germline V and J ends were trimmed by 3 bases and 7 bases, with 19 bases remaining between them. Germline CDR1 is KGHSH and CDR2 is LQKENI.

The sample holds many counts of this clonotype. CDR3: CASSSIRQGEAAGQYF. CDR3 DNA sequence: TGTGCCAGCAGCTCAATCCGACAGGGGGAGGCCGCTGGGCAGTACTTC. This sequence joins TRBV7-9 and TRBJ2-7; 9 positions agree with TRBD1. V was clipped by 4 bases and J by 9 bases; unmatched bases: 16. Germline values: CDR1 SEHNR, CDR2 FQNEAQ (reference sequence). The CDR3 has 16 amino acids.

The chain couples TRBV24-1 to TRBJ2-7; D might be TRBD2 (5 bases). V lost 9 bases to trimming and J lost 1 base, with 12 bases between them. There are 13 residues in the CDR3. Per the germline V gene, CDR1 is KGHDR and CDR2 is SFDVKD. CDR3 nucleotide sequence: TGTGCCACCGGCGGCCGGGGATCCTACGAGCAGTACTTC. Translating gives CATGGRGSYEQYF.